The 22 T cell receptor beta chains below all came from one sample that was sequenced in a study of cytomegalovirus exposure and HLA in healthy donors. PCR primers comprised 60 Vbeta and 13 Jbeta primers. TCRdb's table, derived via immunoSEQ multiplex PCR, lists solely in-frame clones and lacks some. Of around 200,000 clones in the sample, 75% to 90% were seen once. The sequenced material came from PBMCs. These receptors came from a woman younger than 30 in good health and CMV-seronegative.

The rearrangement uses TRBV25-1 and TRBJ1-6; 10 bases are a match to TRBD1. Germline CDR1 reads MGHDK; CDR2 reads SYGVNS. CDR3 length equals 15 residues. Trimming took 3 bases from V and 9 from J; bases not matched to a gene: 5. The CDR3 sequence is CASSERRTGGSPLHF. In DNA, the CDR3 is TGTGCCAGCAGTGAGCGACGGACAGGGGGTTCACCCCTCCACTTT.

The chain has TRBV6-5 and TRBJ2-7; 8 nucleotides match TRBD1. Trimming took 6 bases from V and 0 from J; bases not matched to a gene: 4. Germline V gene lookup returns CDR1 MNHEY and CDR2 SVGAGI. The CDR3 contains 14 residues. The CDR3 DNA is TGTGCCAGCAGGATGACAGGGGACTCCTACGAGCAGTACTTC. It yields the protein CASRMTGDSYEQYF.

The chain combines TRBV6-5 with TRBJ1-2, with a possible D match to TRBD1 (6 bases). The V end lost 2 bases, the J end lost 2 bases, and 12 bases lay between the germline ends. CDR1 and CDR2 from the germline V gene are MNHEY and SVGAGI. The CDR3 consists of 15 residues. The CDR3 loop is CASSYGGRANYGYTF. Here the CDR3 DNA reads TGTGCCAGCAGTTACGGGGGCCGGGCCAACTATGGCTACACCTTC.

The chain is built from TRBV5-1 and TRBJ1-2; TRBD1 matches at 7 bases. The germline V gene has CDR1 SGHRS and CDR2 YFSETQ. After removal of 2 bases from V and 5 bases from J, the junction contained 6 bases not matched to a gene. This CDR3 comprises 14 residues. CDR3 coding DNA: TGCGCCAGCAGCTTCCCGGGACAGCAATATGGCTACACCTTC. Protein product: CASSFPGQQYGYTF. Full variable domain (missing parts from reference TRBV5-1 and TRBJ1-2): KAGVTQTPRYLIKTRGQQVTLSCSPISGHRSVSWYQQTPGQGLQFLFEYFSETQRNKGNFPGRFSGRQFSNSRSEMNVSTLELGDSALYLCASSFPGQQYGYTFGSGTRLTVV.

The chain couples TRBV4-1 to TRBJ2-2; perhaps TRBD2 as D (6 bases). The V gene's germline CDR1 is MGHRA and CDR2 YSYEKL. The V gene lost 1 base and the J gene lost 6 bases, with 15 bases spanning the gap. This CDR3 contains 16 residues. This CDR3 is CASSQGGVGGAGELFF. The CDR3, as DNA: TGCGCCAGCAGCCAAGGGGGGGTAGGTGGAGCCGGGGAGCTGTTTTTT.

The V call is TRBV1, the J call TRBJ1-5; the table calls TRBD1, which could not be checked here. TRBV1 is flagged as a pseudogene. This CDR3 is built from 13 residues. Written as DNA, the CDR3 is TGCACCAGCAGCCGGGGCCATAATCAGCCCCAGCATTTT. It translates to CTSSRGHNQPQHF.

For this clone: This CDR3 is also generated by other DNA sequences in the sample. Written as DNA, the CDR3 is TGTGCCAGCAGTTTCGGCGGTAGCAATCAGCCCCAGCATTTT. This sequence encodes CASSFGGSNQPQHF. The chain employs TRBV28 and TRBJ1-5; no clear D. The CDR3 contains 14 residues. Germline lookup yields CDR1 MDHEN and CDR2 SYDVKM. Trimming shortened V by 3 bases and J by 0 bases, and 6 bases separated the two germline ends.

This rearrangement joins TRBV19 to TRBJ2-7, with D possibly TRBD2 on 5 matching bases. Germline values: CDR1 LNHDA, CDR2 SQIVND (reference sequence). Trimming removed 6 bases from V and 2 bases from J, with 14 bases in between. CDR3 length equals 14 residues. Here the CDR3 reads CASSPGSGTYEQYF. As DNA, the CDR3 is TGTGCCAGTAGCCCGGGGAGCGGTACCTACGAGCAGTACTTC.

This clone was recorded once. The chain uses TRBV29-1 and TRBJ1-1; 11 bases map to TRBD1. V shed 5 bases and J 10 bases; nucleotides not matched to a gene: 12. The CDR3 runs to 14 residues. Germline assignment: CDR1 SQVTM and CDR2 ANQGSEA. The CDR3: CSVRPGTGGNGAFF. CDR3 in DNA: TGCAGCGTTCGACCCGGGACAGGGGGGAACGGAGCTTTCTTT.

This clone has more than one count but fewer than ten. The V gene is TRBV6-1, the J gene TRBJ2-7; TRBD2 agrees at 9 bases. CDR1 MNHNS and CDR2 SASEGT come from the germline V gene. Trimming removed 4 bases from V and 2 bases from J; junction bases left unmatched: 3. CDR3 length: 14 residues. The CDR3 region has the DNA TGTGCCAGCAGTGTGACTAGCGGTACCTACGAGCAGTACTTC. It encodes CASSVTSGTYEQYF.

The J gene is TRBJ2-7, the V gene TRBV10-3; 7 bases agree with TRBD1. J lost 7 bases, V lost 5 bases, and 11 bases had no gene match. This CDR3 region has 14 residues. Germline CDR1 ENHRY, CDR2 SYGVKD. Here the CDR3 DNA reads TGTGCCATCAGTACAGGGGTTAGGACCGGGGAGCAGTACTTC. Protein product: CAISTGVRTGEQYF.

V gene TRBV6-6 combines with J gene TRBJ1-6; no definite D call. The CDR3 is 11 amino acids. The germline V gene encodes CDR1 MNHNY and CDR2 SVGAGI (reference sequence). The CDR3 DNA sequence: TGTGCAGATGGCTTTAATTCACCCCTCCACTTT. The encoded protein is CADGFNSPLHF.

The chain is built from TRBV4-1 and TRBJ1-2, with 7 bases that match TRBD1. The CDR3 covers 14 residues. Germline-derived CDR1 and CDR2 are MGHRA and YSYEKL. Trimming at V came to 1 base and at J to 8 bases, leaving 7 bases not matched to a gene. The CDR3 region has the DNA TGCGCCAGCAGCCAAGTGGGACAGAGGCAAGGCTACACCTTC. Its translation is CASSQVGQRQGYTF.

The rearrangement links TRBV2 to TRBJ2-5; 11 bases are a match to TRBD1. Germline values: CDR1 SNHLY, CDR2 FYNNEI. This CDR3 comprises 13 residues. J was trimmed by 7 bases and V by 6 bases; bases with no gene match: 4. CDR3 sequence: CASRGTGGGTQYF. The DNA of the CDR3 is TGTGCCAGCAGGGGGACAGGGGGTGGGACCCAGTACTTC.

The gene calls are TRBV5-4 and TRBJ2-3, with 10 bases matching TRBD2. V was clipped by 1 base and J by 2 bases; unmatched bases: 4. CDR1 is SGHNT, CDR2 YYREEE, per germline (reference sequence). The length of the CDR3 is 16 residues. DNA for the CDR3: TGTGCCAGCAGCTTGTTAAGCGGGAGGGCCACAGATACGCAGTATTTT. Protein product: CASSLLSGRATDTQYF.

Details on this clone: The same CDR3 also results from other DNA sequences found in this sample. The V and J genes are TRBV2 and TRBJ2-3; possibly TRBD2 for D (6 bases). The CDR3 covers 16 residues. With 6 bases removed from V and 3 bases from J, the gap between germline ends came to 19 bases. Germline V gene lookup returns CDR1 SNHLY and CDR2 FYNNEI. The CDR3, as DNA: TGTGCCAGCAGCCGGGGAGGCGGACGGGAGACAGATACGCAGTATTTT. Protein sequence: CASSRGGGRETDTQYF.

This clone was counted a single time. The gene calls are TRBV6-5 and TRBJ2-7; 8 bases align to TRBD1. V was pared by 6 bases and J by 3 bases, with 10 bases of the junction left unmatched. The length of the CDR3 is 15 residues. Looked up from germline, CDR1 is MNHEY and CDR2 is SVGAGI. The CDR3 sequence: CASRLRDRWNYEQYF. CDR3 bases: TGTGCCAGCAGGCTCCGGGACAGGTGGAACTACGAGCAGTACTTC.

CDR3 in DNA: TGTGCCAGCAGTGAATATGGGAGTGGGCCCCAGCATTTT. This gives the protein CASSEYGSGPQHF. The V call is TRBV2, the J call TRBJ1-5; unclear D gene. Germline CDR1 and CDR2: SNHLY and FYNNEI. Trimming pared 2 bases from V and 9 bases from J, leaving 11 bases between. This CDR3 is 13 amino acids long.

DNA for the CDR3: TGCGCCAGCAGCCAAGGATGGCTAGCGGGAGGCCCCAACCAAGAGACCCAGTACTTC. The encoded protein is CASSQGWLAGGPNQETQYF. This chain links TRBV4-1 with TRBJ2-5; TRBD2 matches at 11 bases. CDR3 length: 19 residues. The junction had 10 bases not matched to a gene; V was cut back by 1 base and J by 0 bases. In germline, CDR1 is MGHRA, CDR2 YSYEKL.

Here the CDR3 reads CASSLRGADTQYF. The CDR3 DNA reads as TGTGCCAGCAGCTTGCGGGGAGCAGATACGCAGTATTTT. This rearrangement joins TRBV5-6 to TRBJ2-3; weak D call: TRBD2 (5 bases). Per the germline V gene, CDR1 is SGHDT and CDR2 is YYEEEE. This CDR3 has 13 amino acids. V shed 1 base and J shed 4 bases, with 7 bases lying between them.

The V and J genes are TRBV18 and TRBJ1-1, with D perhaps TRBD1 (6 bases). This CDR3 region has 15 residues. Germline loops: CDR1 KGHSH, CDR2 LQKENI. V was clipped by 2 bases and J by 2 bases, with 12 bases between them. CDR3: CASSPNHRANTEAFF. CDR3 nucleotide sequence: TGTGCCAGCTCACCAAATCACAGGGCAAACACTGAAGCTTTCTTT.

The V and J genes are TRBV19 and TRBJ1-2; D is ambiguous. Germline CDR1 LNHDA, CDR2 SQIVND (reference sequence). The CDR3 runs 12 residues. The V end lost 2 bases, the J end lost 8 bases, and 9 bases lay between the germline ends. CDR3 DNA sequence: TGTGCCAGTAGTATACGACTCTTAGGCTACACCTTC. Residues: CASSIRLLGYTF.